This T cell receptor beta chain came from a study of T cell responses to AZD1222 COVID-19 vaccine. Turning to this clone: The antigen is undetermined.

The ends were cut back, 8 bases at V and 6 bases at J, with 13 bases in the middle. The CDR3 has 12 residues. Germline V gene sequence: CDR1 SNHLY, CDR2 FYNNEI. The study pooled second doses at about 4 or about 12 weeks. The study's findings and limits: Spike-spanning, vaccine-associated CD4 TCRs were dominant at 160-218 and 743-854. The study reported that nearly half of spike-specific TCRs target unmutated variant regions. Of the AZD1222 recipients, only 5 or 6 were seropositive at baseline.

Sequencing was performed with immunoSEQ multiplex PCR; in TCRdb, only in-frame clones are kept and a portion is missing. Of some 130,000 clones in the sample, about 93% are singletons; the top ten hold 6.5% to 8%. The sequencing here drew on peripheral blood, taken 28 days after the second AZD1222 dose. This sequence joins TRBV2 and TRBJ1-2; the D is unclear. The sequence derives from an adult who received the AZD1222 COVID-19 vaccine. The CDR3 DNA reads TGTGCCAGCGGCTACGGGAGCGATGGCTACACCTTC. The encoded protein is CASGYGSDGYTF.